These 7 T cell receptor beta chains came from one sample sequenced in a study of T-cell reconstitution after alpha-beta-depleted transplantation in children. Preparation of the TCRbeta library used unique molecular identifiers. TCRdb redid the calling of the PCR reads with MiXCR, one entry per CDR3 protein. The profile covers about 76,000 distinct CDR3 sequences, with roughly 13% appearing a single time and about 25% taken by the ten largest. This sample comprised PBMCs, mostly from graft donor cells, obtained 180 days after TCRalphabeta/CD19-depleted stem cell transplant. The receptors shown here come from a male patient aged 2-15 years who had a stem cell transplant for acute lymphoblastic leukemia, so the T cells may come from the graft donor.

Only a few counts were recorded for this clonotype. The CDR3 spells CASSPDRGGEAFF. CDR3 nucleotides: TGTGCCAGCAGCCCAGACAGGGGAGGTGAAGCTTTCTTT. The V and J genes are TRBV7-2 and TRBJ1-1, with 8 bases aligning to TRBD1. CDR1 SGHTA and CDR2 FQGNSA come from the germline V gene. The CDR3 extends over 13 amino acids. The trim removed 5 bases at V and 7 bases at J, leaving 6 bases unmatched.

The rearrangement joins TRBV4-3 to TRBJ2-7; no clear D gene. This CDR3 has 13 amino acids. The germline V gene has CDR1 LGHNA and CDR2 YSLEER. Trimming took 8 bases from V and 5 from J, leaving 16 bases between them. CDR3 sequence: CASAPALGNEQYF. As DNA, the CDR3 is TGCGCCAGCGCCCCAGCCCTGGGGAACGAGCAGTACTTC.

This clonotype was observed a few times. The chain joins TRBV7-2 to TRBJ2-3, with unresolved D. Looked up from germline, CDR1 is SGHTA and CDR2 is FQGNSA. V was cut by 6 bases and J by 2 bases, with 9 bases left in between. CDR3 size: 13 residues. For the CDR3, the DNA is TGTGCCAGCAGTTCCACTTACACAGATACGCAGTATTTT. This gives the protein CASSSTYTDTQYF.

The V call is TRBV28, the J call TRBJ2-7, with D possibly TRBD1 on 6 matching bases. V was shortened by 5 bases and J by 6 bases, with 26 bases between the two germline ends. Germline V gene data show CDR1 as MDHEN and CDR2 as SYDVKM. The CDR3 runs 17 residues. CDR3 region: CASSGPGTLYAIGEQYF. CDR3 coding DNA: TGTGCCAGCAGTGGTCCCGGGACATTATACGCCATTGGCGAGCAGTACTTC.

This clonotype was observed a few times. This sequence joins TRBV6-5 and TRBJ2-2; D gene ambiguous. The CDR3 consists of 15 residues. Germline loops: CDR1 MNHEY, CDR2 SVGAGI. With 3 bases removed from V and 4 bases from J, the gap between germline ends came to 12 bases. CDR3 in DNA: TGTGCCAGCAGTTATAAAAACAGACCCACCGGGGAGCTGTTTTTT. Its translation is CASSYKNRPTGELFF.

J is TRBJ2-2 and V is TRBV20-1; D may be TRBD2 (5 bases). Trimming took 6 bases from V and 6 from J, leaving 23 bases between them. The germline V gene encodes CDR1 DFQATT and CDR2 SNEGSKA (reference sequence). The CDR3 spans 16 residues. The CDR3 coding sequence is TGCAGTGCCCTTGCCCGGAGAGGGCCCGACGCCGGGGAGCTGTTTTTT. This translates into CSALARRGPDAGELFF.

In its sample, this clonotype was seen many times. The genes are TRBV7-2 and TRBJ2-5; 9 bases fit TRBD1. The CDR3 contains 15 residues. The J segment lost 4 bases and the V segment lost 5 bases, leaving 8 bases of the junction unmatched. Germline CDR1 and CDR2: SGHTA and FQGNSA. DNA for the CDR3: TGTGCCAGCAGCGCACGGACAGGGGTAGGAGAGACCCAGTACTTC. Protein sequence: CASSARTGVGETQYF.